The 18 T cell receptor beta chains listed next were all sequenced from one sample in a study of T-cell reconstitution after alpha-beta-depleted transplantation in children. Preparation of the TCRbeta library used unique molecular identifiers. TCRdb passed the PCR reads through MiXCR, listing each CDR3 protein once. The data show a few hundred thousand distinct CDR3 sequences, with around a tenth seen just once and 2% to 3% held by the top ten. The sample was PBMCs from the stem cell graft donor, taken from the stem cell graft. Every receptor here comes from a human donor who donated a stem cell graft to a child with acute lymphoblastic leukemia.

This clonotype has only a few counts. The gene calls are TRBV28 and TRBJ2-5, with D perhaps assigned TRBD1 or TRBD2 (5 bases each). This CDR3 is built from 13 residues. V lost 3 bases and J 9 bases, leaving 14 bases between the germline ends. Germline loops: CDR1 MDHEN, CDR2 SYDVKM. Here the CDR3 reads CASSFEGNGAQYF. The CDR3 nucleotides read TGTGCCAGCAGTTTCGAGGGGAATGGGGCCCAGTACTTC.

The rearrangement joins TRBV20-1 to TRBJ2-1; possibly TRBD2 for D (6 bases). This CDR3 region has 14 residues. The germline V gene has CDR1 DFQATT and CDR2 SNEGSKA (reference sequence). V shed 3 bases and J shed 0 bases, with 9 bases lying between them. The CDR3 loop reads CSASMRDSYNEQFF. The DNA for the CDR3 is TGCAGTGCTAGTATGCGGGACTCCTACAATGAGCAGTTCTTC.

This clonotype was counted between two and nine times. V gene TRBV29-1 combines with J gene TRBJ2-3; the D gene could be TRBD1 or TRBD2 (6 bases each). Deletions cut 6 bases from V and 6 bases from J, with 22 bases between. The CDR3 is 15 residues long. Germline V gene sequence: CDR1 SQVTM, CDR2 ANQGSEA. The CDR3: CSVLGGRGRSDTQYF. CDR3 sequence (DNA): TGCAGCGTACTAGGCGGCCGGGGGCGATCCGATACGCAGTATTTT.

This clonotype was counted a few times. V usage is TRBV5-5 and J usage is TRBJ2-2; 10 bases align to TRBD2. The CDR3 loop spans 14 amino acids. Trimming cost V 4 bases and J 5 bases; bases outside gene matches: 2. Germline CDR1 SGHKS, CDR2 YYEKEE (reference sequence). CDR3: CASSRAGGTGELFF. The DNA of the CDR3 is TGTGCCAGCAGCAGAGCGGGAGGGACCGGGGAGCTGTTTTTT.

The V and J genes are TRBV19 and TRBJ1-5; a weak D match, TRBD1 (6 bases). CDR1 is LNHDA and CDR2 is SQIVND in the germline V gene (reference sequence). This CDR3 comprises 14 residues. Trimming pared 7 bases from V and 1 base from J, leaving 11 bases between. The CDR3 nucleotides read TGTGCCAGTAACTGGGACACGAGCAATCAGCCCCAGCATTTT. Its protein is CASNWDTSNQPQHF.

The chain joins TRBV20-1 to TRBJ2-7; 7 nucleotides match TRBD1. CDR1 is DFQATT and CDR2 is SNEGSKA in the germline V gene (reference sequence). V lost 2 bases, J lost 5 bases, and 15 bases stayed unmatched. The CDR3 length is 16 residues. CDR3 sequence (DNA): TGCAGTGCTAGATTGACCGGGACAGTATCTAGTCACGAGCAGTACTTC. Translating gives CSARLTGTVSSHEQYF.

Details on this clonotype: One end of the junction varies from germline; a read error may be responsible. The chain's CDR3 is CASRVGPQEAQYF. Written as DNA, the CDR3 is TGCGCCAGCAGGGTAGGACCCCAAGAGGCCCAGTACTTC. The V and J genes are TRBV5-1 and TRBJ2-5; D uncertain. CDR3 length: 13 amino acids. Germline loops: CDR1 SGHRS, CDR2 YFSETQ.

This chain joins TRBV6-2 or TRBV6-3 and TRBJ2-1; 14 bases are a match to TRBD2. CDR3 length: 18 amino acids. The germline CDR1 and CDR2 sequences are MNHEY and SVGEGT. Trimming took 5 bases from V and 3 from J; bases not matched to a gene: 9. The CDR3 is CASSPGTSGSWGYNEQFF. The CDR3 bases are TGTGCCAGCAGTCCCGGGACTAGCGGGAGTTGGGGCTACAATGAGCAGTTCTTC.

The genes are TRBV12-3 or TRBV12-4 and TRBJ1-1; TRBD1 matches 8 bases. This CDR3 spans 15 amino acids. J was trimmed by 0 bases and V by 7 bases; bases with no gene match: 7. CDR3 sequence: CASKPQGALNTEAFF. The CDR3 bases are TGTGCCAGCAAACCTCAGGGGGCACTGAACACTGAAGCTTTCTTT.

The CDR3 region is CASSAPLAGADNEQFF. In nucleotides, the CDR3 is TGTGCCAGCAGCGCCCCACTAGCGGGAGCAGACAATGAGCAGTTCTTC. This sequence joins TRBV9 and TRBJ2-1, with TRBD2 matching 11 bases. Germline CDR1 SGDLS, CDR2 YYNGEE. Unmatched junction bases numbered 7, after V lost 3 bases and J lost 5 bases. The CDR3 has 16 amino acids. Supplemented by reference TRBV9 and TRBJ2-1, the full variable domain reads DSGVTQTPKHLITATGQRVTLRCSPRSGDLSVYWYQQSLDQGLQFLIQYYNGEERAKGNILERFSAQQFPDLHSELNLSSLELGDSALYFCASSAPLAGADNEQFFGPGTRLTVL.

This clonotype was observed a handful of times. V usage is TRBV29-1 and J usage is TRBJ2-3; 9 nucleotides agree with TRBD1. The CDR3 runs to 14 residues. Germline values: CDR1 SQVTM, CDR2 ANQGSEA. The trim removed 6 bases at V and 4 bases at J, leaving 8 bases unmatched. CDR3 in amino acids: CSVAGTGWADTQYF. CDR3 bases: TGCAGCGTGGCCGGGACAGGGTGGGCAGATACGCAGTATTTT.

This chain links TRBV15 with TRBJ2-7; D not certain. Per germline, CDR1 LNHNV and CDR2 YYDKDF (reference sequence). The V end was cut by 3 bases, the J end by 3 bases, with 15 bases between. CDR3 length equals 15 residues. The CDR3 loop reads CATSRSRDINYEQYF. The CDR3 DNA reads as TGTGCCACCAGCAGGTCGCGAGACATAAACTACGAGCAGTACTTC.

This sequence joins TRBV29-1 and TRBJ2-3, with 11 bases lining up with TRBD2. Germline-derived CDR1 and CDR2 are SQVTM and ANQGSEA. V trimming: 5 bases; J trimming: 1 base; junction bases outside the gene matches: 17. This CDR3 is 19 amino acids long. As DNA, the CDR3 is TGCAGCGTTAGGCTATACCTAGCGGGAGGCCCCATCCGCACAGATACGCAGTATTTT. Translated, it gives CSVRLYLAGGPIRTDTQYF.

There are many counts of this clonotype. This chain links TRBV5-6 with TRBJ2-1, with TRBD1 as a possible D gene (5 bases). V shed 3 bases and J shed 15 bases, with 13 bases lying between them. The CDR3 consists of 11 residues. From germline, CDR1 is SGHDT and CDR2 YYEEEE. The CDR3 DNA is TGTGCCAGCAGCTCAGGGAAAGGTCTGTTCTTC. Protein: CASSSGKGLFF.

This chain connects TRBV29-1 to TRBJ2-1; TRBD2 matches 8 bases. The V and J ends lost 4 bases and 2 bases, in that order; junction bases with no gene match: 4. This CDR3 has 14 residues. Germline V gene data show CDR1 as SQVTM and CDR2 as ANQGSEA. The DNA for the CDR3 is TGCAGCGTTGGAAAGCGGGGGACCTACAATGAGCAGTTCTTC. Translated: CSVGKRGTYNEQFF.

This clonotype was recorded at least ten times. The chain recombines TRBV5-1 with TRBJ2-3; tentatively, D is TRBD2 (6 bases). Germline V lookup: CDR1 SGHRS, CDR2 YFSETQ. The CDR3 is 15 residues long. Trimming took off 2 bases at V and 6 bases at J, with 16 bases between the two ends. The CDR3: CASSLVGRGPDTQYF. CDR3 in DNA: TGCGCCAGCAGCTTAGTCGGGAGAGGGCCGGATACGCAGTATTTT.

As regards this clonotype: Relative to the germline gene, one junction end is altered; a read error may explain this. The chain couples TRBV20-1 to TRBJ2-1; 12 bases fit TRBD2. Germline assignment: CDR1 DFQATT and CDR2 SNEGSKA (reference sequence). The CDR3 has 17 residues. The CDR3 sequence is CSARDRASGRDYNVQFF. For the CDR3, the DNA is TGCAGTGCTAGAGATAGGGCTAGCGGGAGGGACTACAATGTGCAGTTCTTC.

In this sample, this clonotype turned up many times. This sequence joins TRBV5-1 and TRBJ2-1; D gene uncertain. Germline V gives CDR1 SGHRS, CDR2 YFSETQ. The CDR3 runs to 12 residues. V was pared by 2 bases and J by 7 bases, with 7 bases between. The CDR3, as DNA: TGCGCCAGCAGCTTAGATCTGAATGAGCAGTTCTTC. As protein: CASSLDLNEQFF.